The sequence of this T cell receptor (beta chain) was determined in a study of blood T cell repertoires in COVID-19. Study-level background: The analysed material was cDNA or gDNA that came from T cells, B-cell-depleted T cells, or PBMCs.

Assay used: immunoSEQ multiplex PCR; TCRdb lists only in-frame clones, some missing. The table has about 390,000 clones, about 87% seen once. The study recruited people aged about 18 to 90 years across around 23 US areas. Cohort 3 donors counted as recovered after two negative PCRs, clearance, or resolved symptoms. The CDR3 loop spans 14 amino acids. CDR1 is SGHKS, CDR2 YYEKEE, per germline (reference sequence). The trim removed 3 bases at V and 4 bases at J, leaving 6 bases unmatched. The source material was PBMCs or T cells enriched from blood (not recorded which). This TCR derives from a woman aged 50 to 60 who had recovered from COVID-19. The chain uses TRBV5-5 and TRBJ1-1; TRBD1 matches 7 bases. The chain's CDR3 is CASSYYPGGTEAFF. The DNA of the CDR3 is TGTGCCAGCAGCTATTATCCAGGGGGCACTGAAGCTTTCTTT. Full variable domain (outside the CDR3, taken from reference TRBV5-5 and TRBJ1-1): DAGVTQSPTHLIKTRGQQVTLRCSPISGHKSVSWYQQVLGQGPQFIFQYYEKEERGRGNFPDRFSARQFPNYSSELNVNALLLGDSALYLCASSYYPGGTEAFFGQGTRLTVV.